This T cell receptor beta chain derives from a study of blood T cell repertoires in COVID-19. Looking at the study overall: Material from acute and convalescent COVID-19 was sourced from the United States, Italy and Spain. The cDNA or gDNA used as material had been derived from T cells, B-cell-depleted T cells, or PBMCs.

As originally analysed: Quantification of nucleated cells was approximated via reference gene primer amplification. The table came from immunoSEQ multiplex PCR; TCRdb's copy has only in-frame clones and leaves some out. Clonal size and the V and J genes are those of that table, whereas D and trimming came from the DNA. The sample gives about 120,000 clones, over 65% of which show up once; 4% to 5.5% is in the top ten. This TCR came from a woman in her seventies with acute or convalescent COVID-19. Sequences were obtained from peripheral blood.

The CDR3 sequence: CASSGLVGAGYTF. CDR3 sequence (DNA): TGTGCCAGCAGCGGCCTCGTGGGCGCGGGCTACACCTTC. This sequence joins TRBV9 and TRBJ1-2; D not resolved. CDR1 and CDR2 from the germline V gene are SGDLS and YYNGEE. This CDR3 contains 13 residues. V was cut by 3 bases and J by 8 bases, with 14 bases left in between.